This T cell receptor beta chain was obtained from a study of cytomegalovirus exposure and HLA in healthy donors. Across the study: A subsequent analysis reported that the roughly 120 validation repertoires were produced on the same platform that had also been used for the 600 to 700 first-cohort repertoires. Study-level results: Cytomegalovirus-associated TCR beta chains were listed, numbering 150 to 200.

CDR1 and CDR2 (germline): MNHNS, SASEGT. The CDR3 loop spans 16 amino acids. Deletions cut 8 bases from V and 4 bases from J, with 20 bases between. Sequencing was performed with immunoSEQ multiplex PCR; in TCRdb, only in-frame clones are kept and a portion is missing. The data hold around 130,000 clones, with roughly nine tenths observed a single time. Comment on this clone: Its antigen is unknown.

V gene TRBV6-1 combines with J gene TRBJ2-2; possibly TRBD1 or TRBD2 for D (6 bases each). Specimen: PBMCs. This clonotype was obtained from a man aged 25 to 40 in good health and CMV-seronegative. CDR3 region: CASGEGGLAGTGELFF. The CDR3 nucleotides are TGTGCCAGCGGGGAAGGGGGGCTAGCTGGCACCGGGGAGCTGTTTTTT.